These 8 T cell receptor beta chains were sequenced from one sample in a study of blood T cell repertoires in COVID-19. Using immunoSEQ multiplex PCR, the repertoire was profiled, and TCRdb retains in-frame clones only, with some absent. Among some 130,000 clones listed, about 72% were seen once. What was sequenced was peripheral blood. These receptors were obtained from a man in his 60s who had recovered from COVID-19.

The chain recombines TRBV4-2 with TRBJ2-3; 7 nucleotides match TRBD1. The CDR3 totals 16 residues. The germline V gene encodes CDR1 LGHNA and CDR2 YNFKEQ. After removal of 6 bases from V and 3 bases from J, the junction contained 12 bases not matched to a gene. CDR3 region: CASSLRTSGGTDTQYF. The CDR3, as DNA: TGTGCCAGCAGTCTTAGAACTTCAGGGGGTACAGATACGCAGTATTTT.

The CDR3 sequence is CASSYREYNEQFF. The CDR3 bases are TGTGCCAGCAGTTACAGGGAGTACAATGAGCAGTTCTTC. The gene calls are TRBV6-5 and TRBJ2-1; maybe TRBD2 (5 bases). The CDR3 has 13 residues. Germline lookup yields CDR1 MNHEY and CDR2 SVGAGI. V lost 2 bases to trimming and J lost 4 bases, with 6 bases between them.

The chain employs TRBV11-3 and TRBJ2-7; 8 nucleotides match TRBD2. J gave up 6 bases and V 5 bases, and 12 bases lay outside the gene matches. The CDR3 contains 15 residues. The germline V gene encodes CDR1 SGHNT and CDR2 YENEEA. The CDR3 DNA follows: TGTGCCAGCAGCCCAGGGGCGGGACTAGGGGCCGAGCAGTACTTC. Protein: CASSPGAGLGAEQYF. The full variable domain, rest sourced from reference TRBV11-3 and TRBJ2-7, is EAGVVQSPRYKIIEKKQPVAFWCNPISGHNTLYWYLQNLGQGPELLIRYENEEAVDDSQLPKDRFSAERLKGVDSTLKIQPAELGDSAVYLCASSPGAGLGAEQYFGPGTRLTVT.

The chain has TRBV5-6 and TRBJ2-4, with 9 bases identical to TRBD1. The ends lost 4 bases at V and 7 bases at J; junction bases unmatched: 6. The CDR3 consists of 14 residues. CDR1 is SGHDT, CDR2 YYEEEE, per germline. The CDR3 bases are TGTGCCAGCAGCCTTGGACAGGGGAGGAACATTCAGTACTTC. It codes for CASSLGQGRNIQYF.

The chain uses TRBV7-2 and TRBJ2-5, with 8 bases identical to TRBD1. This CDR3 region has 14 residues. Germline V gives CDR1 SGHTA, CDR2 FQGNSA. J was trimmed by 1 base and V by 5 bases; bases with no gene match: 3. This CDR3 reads CASSPGTGQETQYF. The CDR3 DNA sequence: TGTGCCAGCAGCCCCGGGACAGGCCAAGAGACCCAGTACTTC.

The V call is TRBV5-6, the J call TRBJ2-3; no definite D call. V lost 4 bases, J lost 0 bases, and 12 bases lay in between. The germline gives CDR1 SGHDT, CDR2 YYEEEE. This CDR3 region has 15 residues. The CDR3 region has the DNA TGTGCCAGCAGCCCACGATTCGGGAGCACAGATACGCAGTATTTT. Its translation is CASSPRFGSTDTQYF.

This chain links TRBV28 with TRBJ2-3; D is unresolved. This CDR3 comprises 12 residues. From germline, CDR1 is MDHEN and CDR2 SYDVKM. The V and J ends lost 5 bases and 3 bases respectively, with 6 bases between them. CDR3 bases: TGTGCCAGCAGTCCCACTACAGATACGCAGTATTTT. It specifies CASSPTTDTQYF.

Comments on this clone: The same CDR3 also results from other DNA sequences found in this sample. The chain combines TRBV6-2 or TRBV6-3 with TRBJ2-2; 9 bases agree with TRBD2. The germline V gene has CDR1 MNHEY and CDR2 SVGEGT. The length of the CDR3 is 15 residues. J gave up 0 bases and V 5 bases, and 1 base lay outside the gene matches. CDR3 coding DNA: TGTGCCAGCAGTCGACTAGCGGCGAACACCGGGGAGCTGTTTTTT. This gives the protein CASSRLAANTGELFF.